The 20 T cell receptor beta chains given below trace back to one sample, sequenced in a study of T cell responses to AZD1222 COVID-19 vaccine. The data were produced by immunoSEQ multiplex PCR, yet TCRdb's version contains in-frame clones alone and is incomplete. The data contain 120,000 to 150,000 clones, around 93% of them singletons. The starting material was peripheral blood, obtained on day 0 of AZD1222 vaccination. Every receptor here comes from an adult in good health.

The chain uses TRBV29-1 and TRBJ2-1; 9 bases match TRBD2. V was pared by 4 bases and J by 5 bases, with 15 bases of the junction left unmatched. The germline V gene has CDR1 SQVTM and CDR2 ANQGSEA. The CDR3 has 17 residues. In nucleotides, the CDR3 is TGCAGCGTTGTGTCTACACGGAGGCTAGCGGGAAACAATGAGCAGTTCTTC. It specifies CSVVSTRRLAGNNEQFF.

CDR3 sequence reads: CASSQDPARTDTQYF. In nucleotides, the CDR3 is TGTGCCAGCAGCCAAGACCCGGCGAGGACAGATACGCAGTATTTT. J is TRBJ2-3 and V is TRBV3-1 (or the pseudogene TRBV3-2), with unresolved D. V was cut by 0 bases and J by 3 bases, with 10 bases left in between. In germline, CDR1 is LGHDT, CDR2 YNNKEL (reference sequence). This CDR3 is 15 amino acids long.

This sequence joins TRBV6-5 and TRBJ1-1; the match to TRBD1 covers 8 bases. This CDR3 has 15 amino acids. V dropped 6 bases and J dropped 4; count of bases not matched to a gene: 10. Germline values: CDR1 MNHEY, CDR2 SVGAGI. CDR3 nucleotide sequence: TGTGCCAGCAGCCAGAGGACAGGGTTGGGCACTGAAGCTTTCTTT. The encoded protein is CASSQRTGLGTEAFF.

This chain joins TRBV5-6 and TRBJ2-6; D gene uncertain. This CDR3 has 16 residues. Germline V gene lookup returns CDR1 SGHDT and CDR2 YYEEEE. The V and J ends lost 6 bases and 0 bases respectively, with 13 bases between them. The CDR3 coding sequence is TGTGCCAGCACCCCCGAAGGTCTCTCTGGGGCCAACGTCCTGACTTTC. This codes for CASTPEGLSGANVLTF. The variable domain in full, with the rest retrieved from reference TRBV5-6 and TRBJ2-6, is DAGVTQSPTHLIKTRGQQVTLRCSPKSGHDTVSWYQQALGQGPQFIFQYYEEEERQRGNFPDRFSGHQFPNYSSELNVNALLLGDSALYLCASTPEGLSGANVLTFGAGSRLTVL.

This chain uses TRBV6-6 with TRBJ2-5; 15 bases agree with TRBD2. Germline CDR1 reads MNHNY; CDR2 reads SVGAGI (reference sequence). With 5 bases clipped from V and 2 bases from J, the junction kept 3 bases outside the gene matches. CDR3 length: 16 residues. The CDR3, as DNA: TGTGCCAGCAGTGGGACTAGCGGGAGGCCACAAGAGACCCAGTACTTC. As protein: CASSGTSGRPQETQYF.

This sequence joins TRBV7-2 and TRBJ2-2; D is perhaps TRBD2 (5 bases). V lost 1 base and J 7 bases, leaving 13 bases between the germline ends. CDR3 length equals 15 residues. Germline V gene data show CDR1 as SGHTA and CDR2 as FQGNSA. The DNA for the CDR3 is TGTGCCAGCAGCTTAGTACTAGGAGATATCGGGGAGCTGTTTTTT. Amino acids: CASSLVLGDIGELFF.

This sequence joins TRBV2 and TRBJ1-4; TRBD1 might be the D (5 bases). The CDR3 loop spans 14 amino acids. The V and J ends lost 2 bases and 10 bases respectively, with 14 bases between them. The germline gives CDR1 SNHLY, CDR2 FYNNEI. The CDR3 loop reads CASSEIADQGKLFF. The CDR3 bases are TGTGCCAGCAGTGAAATAGCTGACCAGGGAAAACTGTTTTTT.

This chain links TRBV25-1 with TRBJ2-1, with D perhaps TRBD1 (6 bases). With 11 bases removed from V and 5 bases from J, the gap between germline ends came to 13 bases. The CDR3 loop spans 12 amino acids. Germline assignment: CDR1 MGHDK and CDR2 SYGVNS. The CDR3 coding sequence is TGTGCCGTCGTTGAGGGGGACAATGAGCAGTTCTTC. This gives the protein CAVVEGDNEQFF.

The rearrangement links TRBV7-2 to TRBJ2-1; the D is unclear. The V gene's germline CDR1 is SGHTA and CDR2 FQGNSA. V was pared by 1 base and J by 4 bases, with 5 bases between. CDR3 length: 13 amino acids. The CDR3 spells CASSLDPYNEQFF. CDR3 DNA sequence: TGTGCCAGCAGCTTAGACCCTTACAATGAGCAGTTCTTC.

The chain employs TRBV29-1 and TRBJ2-7, with 12 bases aligning to TRBD2. The CDR3 covers 14 residues. Unmatched junction bases numbered 7, after V lost 8 bases and J lost 2 bases. The germline V gene encodes CDR1 SQVTM and CDR2 ANQGSEA. The CDR3 coding sequence is TGCAGCATCCGGACTAGCGGGATAGCCTACGAGCAGTACTTC. The encoded protein is CSIRTSGIAYEQYF.

V gene TRBV3-1 (or the pseudogene TRBV3-2) combines with J gene TRBJ2-3; D remains ambiguous. Germline values: CDR1 LGHDT, CDR2 YNNKEL (reference sequence). Trimming removed 0 bases at V and 2 bases at J, with 15 bases between. The CDR3 contains 17 residues. CDR3 amino acids: CASSQDSRLLPTDTQYF. Written as DNA, the CDR3 is TGTGCCAGCAGCCAAGATTCTAGGCTCCTTCCCACAGATACGCAGTATTTT.

The rearrangement uses TRBV9 and TRBJ2-2, with TRBD2 matching over 7 bases. J gave up 3 bases and V 3 bases, and 8 bases lay outside the gene matches. There are 16 residues in the CDR3. CDR1 and CDR2 from the germline V gene are SGDLS and YYNGEE. The CDR3 sequence: CASSAKSGVDTGELFF. The CDR3 nucleotides are TGTGCCAGCAGCGCAAAGAGCGGGGTAGACACCGGGGAGCTGTTTTTT.

The chain carries TRBV19 and TRBJ1-1; 7 bases fit TRBD1. This CDR3 has 14 residues. Germline loops: CDR1 LNHDA, CDR2 SQIVND (reference sequence). The V gene end was trimmed by 6 bases and the J gene end by 4 bases; junction bases not matched to a gene: 8. The CDR3 DNA reads as TGTGCCAGTAGGTCGACAGGGCCCCGCACTGAAGCTTTCTTT. Its translation is CASRSTGPRTEAFF.

The chain has TRBV7-2 and TRBJ1-4; the D gene is possibly TRBD1 (6 bases). The CDR3 loop spans 13 amino acids. V was cut by 4 bases and J by 6 bases, with 9 bases left in between. Germline V gene sequence: CDR1 SGHTA, CDR2 FQGNSA. DNA for the CDR3: TGTGCCAGCAGCTACAGGGAAGATGAAAAACTGTTTTTT. Its translation is CASSYREDEKLFF. Full variable domain (missing parts from reference TRBV7-2 and TRBJ1-4): GAGVSQSPSNKVTEKGKDVELRCDPISGHTALYWYRQSLGQGLEFLIYFQGNSAPDKSGLPSDRFSAERTGGSVSTLTIQRTQQEDSAVYLCASSYREDEKLFFGSGTQLSVL.

This chain uses TRBV4-1 with TRBJ1-2, with 11 bases fitting TRBD1. Germline lookup yields CDR1 MGHRA and CDR2 YSYEKL. The CDR3 contains 17 residues. V dropped 2 bases and J dropped 4; count of bases not matched to a gene: 9. The CDR3 DNA reads TGCGCCAGCAGCCAAAGGGCCAGGGACAGGGGGGCCTATGGCTACACCTTC. As protein: CASSQRARDRGAYGYTF.

The chain joins TRBV14 to TRBJ1-1; perhaps TRBD1 as D (5 bases). V dropped 1 base and J dropped 1 base, with 10 bases sitting between them. CDR1 is SGHDN and CDR2 is FVKESK in the germline V gene. The CDR3 has 15 amino acids. DNA for the CDR3: TGTGCCAGCAGCCAAGTTGGACACCAGAACACTGAAGCTTTCTTT. Translated: CASSQVGHQNTEAFF.

The chain joins TRBV10-1 to TRBJ2-2; 7 positions match TRBD2. Germline values: CDR1 WNHNN, CDR2 SYGVQD (reference sequence). V lost 1 base, J lost 3 bases, and 2 bases stayed unmatched. The CDR3 has 15 residues. The CDR3 DNA is TGCGCCAGCAGTGAGTGGGACTACGACACCGGGGAGCTGTTTTTT. Amino acids: CASSEWDYDTGELFF.

This clone was recorded once. J is TRBJ2-7 and V is TRBV5-1; D not certain. CDR1 SGHRS and CDR2 YFSETQ come from the germline V gene. V lost 2 bases and J lost 4, with 10 bases in between. The CDR3 loop spans 13 amino acids. CDR3 sequence (DNA): TGCGCCAGCAGCTTACGATCGAGTTACGAGCAGTACTTC. This translates into CASSLRSSYEQYF.

The DNA of the CDR3 is TGTGCCAGCAGCCGGGGAGGACCTCAAGAGACCCAGTACTTC. This codes for CASSRGGPQETQYF. The chain combines TRBV25-1 with TRBJ2-5, with TRBD2 as a possible D gene (6 bases). Looked up from germline, CDR1 is MGHDK and CDR2 is SYGVNS. The CDR3 has 14 amino acids. The V and J ends lost 6 bases and 2 bases respectively, with 13 bases between them.

The V gene is TRBV2, the J gene TRBJ1-1; D not certain. The CDR3 is 11 residues long. V gave up 3 bases and J gave up 4 bases, with 3 bases separating them. In germline, CDR1 is SNHLY, CDR2 FYNNEI. CDR3 in amino acids: CASSETTEAFF. The CDR3 nucleotides are TGTGCCAGCAGTGAGACCACTGAAGCTTTCTTT.